Below are 32 T cell receptor beta chains sequenced from a single sample in a study of cytomegalovirus exposure and HLA in healthy donors. Amplification used 60 Vbeta primers and 13 Jbeta primers. Libraries were prepared by immunoSEQ multiplex PCR; TCRdb keeps only in-frame clonotypes and omits some of them. The sample gives 150,000 to 200,000 clones, roughly 70% of which show up once; approximately 2.8% is in the top ten. Sequenced sample: PBMCs. The receptors were gathered from a woman in her thirties or forties in good health and CMV-seropositive.

The chain links TRBV27 to TRBJ1-6; 10 positions match TRBD1. After removal of 0 bases from V and 11 bases from J, the junction contained 13 bases not matched to a gene. The CDR3 runs 18 residues. CDR1 and CDR2 (germline): MNHEY, SMNVEV (reference sequence). The chain's CDR3 is CASSLSTPRDRGSPPLHF. The CDR3 nucleotides are TGTGCCAGCAGTTTATCGACACCGCGGGACAGGGGATCTCCACCCCTCCACTTT.

This rearrangement joins TRBV5-1 to TRBJ2-7, with 10 positions matching TRBD1. The ends lost 4 bases at V and 7 bases at J; junction bases unmatched: 5. This CDR3 spans 13 amino acids. CDR1 and CDR2 from the germline V gene are SGHRS and YFSETQ. The CDR3 region is CASSPGQGWEQYF. CDR3 nucleotides: TGCGCCAGCAGCCCGGGACAGGGGTGGGAGCAGTACTTC. The whole variable domain, remainder taken from reference TRBV5-1 and TRBJ2-7, is KAGVTQTPRYLIKTRGQQVTLSCSPISGHRSVSWYQQTPGQGLQFLFEYFSETQRNKGNFPGRFSGRQFSNSRSEMNVSTLELGDSALYLCASSPGQGWEQYFGPGTRLTVT.

V and J are TRBV25-1 and TRBJ2-1, with 12 nucleotides matching TRBD2. Trimming took 5 bases from V and 7 from J; bases not matched to a gene: 9. CDR3 length equals 16 residues. Germline values: CDR1 MGHDK, CDR2 SYGVNS. Here the CDR3 reads CASSSGAGLAGNEQFF. DNA for the CDR3: TGTGCCAGCAGTTCGGGAGCCGGACTAGCGGGGAATGAGCAGTTCTTC.

This chain uses TRBV4-3 with TRBJ1-2, with D uncertain. The V gene lost 0 bases and the J gene lost 9 bases, with 11 bases spanning the gap. In germline, CDR1 is LGHNA, CDR2 YSLEER. The CDR3 length is 13 residues. The CDR3 spells CASSQDRRDRYTF. The CDR3 region has the DNA TGCGCCAGCAGCCAAGATAGGAGGGATCGCTACACCTTC.

There are a few counts of this clone. The chain is built from TRBV18 and TRBJ1-4; 8 bases map to TRBD1. Per germline, CDR1 KGHSH and CDR2 LQKENI. This CDR3 has 15 amino acids. Germline trimming cut 5 bases from V and 8 bases from J; bases unmatched to any gene: 10. The CDR3: CASSTGTGQGEKLFF. The CDR3 DNA reads as TGTGCCAGCTCAACCGGGACAGGTCAAGGGGAAAAACTGTTTTTT.

The CDR3 coding sequence is TGTGCCATCGCAGGCCTGACAAGTTCCTACGAGCAGTACTTC. Encoded protein: CAIAGLTSSYEQYF. V usage is TRBV10-3 and J usage is TRBJ2-7, with D unresolved. There are 14 residues in the CDR3. Per the germline V gene, CDR1 is ENHRY and CDR2 is SYGVKD. V lost 8 bases, J lost 1 base, and 15 bases lay in between.

Notes on this clone: One end of the junction fails to match germline, which may point to a read error. The genes are TRBV27 and TRBJ1-2, with D possibly being TRBD1 (5 bases). Germline V CDR1 and CDR2: MNHEY, SMNVEV (reference sequence). This CDR3 has 14 residues. CDR3 protein: CASSLSFGGYGYPF. The CDR3 nucleotides are TGTGCCAGCAGTTTATCTTTCGGGGGTTATGGCTACCCCTTC.

Comments on this clone: At one end, the junction sequence differs from germline, possibly due to a read error. The chain couples TRBV7-2 to TRBJ1-2; D is undetermined. The CDR3 consists of 12 residues. The germline gives CDR1 SGHTA, CDR2 FQGNSA. CDR3 in DNA: TGTGCCAGCAGCTTAGGTGTGGAGGGCTACCCCTTC. Protein product: CASSLGVEGYPF.

The V gene is TRBV2, the J gene TRBJ1-5; 8 bases are shared with TRBD1. The junction had 14 bases not matched to a gene; V was cut back by 7 bases and J by 9 bases. The CDR3 extends over 15 amino acids. The germline V gene has CDR1 SNHLY and CDR2 FYNNEI. The CDR3 bases are TGTGCCAGCAAATGGGACAGGAAGGTCGATGGGCCCCAGCATTTT. This translates into CASKWDRKVDGPQHF.

The chain is built from TRBV7-6 and TRBJ2-1; 8 nucleotides agree with TRBD2. Germline assignment: CDR1 SGHVS and CDR2 FNYEAQ. Germline trimming cut 5 bases from V and 5 bases from J; bases unmatched to any gene: 14. This CDR3 contains 17 residues. The CDR3: CASSITRGGQTNNEQFF. The CDR3 DNA follows: TGTGCCAGCAGCATTACCCGGGGGGGACAAACGAACAATGAGCAGTTCTTC.

This chain links TRBV7-9 with TRBJ1-1, with D possibly being TRBD1 (6 bases). The CDR3 contains 15 residues. Per germline, CDR1 SEHNR and CDR2 FQNEAQ (reference sequence). Trimming took 5 bases from V and 4 from J, leaving 17 bases between them. Written as DNA, the CDR3 is TGTGCCAGCAGCAGACCGGGACAATTCCCCACTGAAGCTTTCTTT. This codes for CASSRPGQFPTEAFF.

This chain connects TRBV11-3 to TRBJ2-5; TRBD2 matches at 12 bases. Per germline, CDR1 SGHNT and CDR2 YENEEA. The CDR3 loop spans 15 amino acids. The junction had 3 bases not matched to a gene; V was cut back by 5 bases and J by 2 bases. The CDR3, as DNA: TGTGCCAGCAGCCCAGGACTAGCGGGGCAAGAGACCCAGTACTTC. Its protein product is CASSPGLAGQETQYF. The full variable domain, in which reference TRBV11-3 and TRBJ2-5 provide the parts outside the CDR3, is EAGVVQSPRYKIIEKKQPVAFWCNPISGHNTLYWYLQNLGQGPELLIRYENEEAVDDSQLPKDRFSAERLKGVDSTLKIQPAELGDSAVYLCASSPGLAGQETQYFGPGTRLLVL.

This clone was counted between two and nine times. V gene TRBV7-5 combines with J gene TRBJ2-6; the table's D call TRBD2 went unverified against the DNA. TRBV7-5 is reported as a pseudogene. The CDR3 has 19 amino acids. CDR3 residues: CARSFRLVGPAFGANVLTF. The CDR3 coding sequence is TGTGCCAGAAGCTTCCGACTAGTGGGTCCCGCGTTCGGGGCCAACGTCCTGACTTTC.

The chain is built from TRBV7-2 and TRBJ2-1, with TRBD2 identical over 8 bases. V was clipped by 2 bases and J by 8 bases; unmatched bases: 11. The CDR3 extends over 16 amino acids. The germline V gene encodes CDR1 SGHTA and CDR2 FQGNSA. CDR3 coding DNA: TGTGCCAGCAGCTTAAGATCGGGCGGGAGGAACGATGAGCAGTTCTTC. Translating it yields CASSLRSGGRNDEQFF.

The table lists this clone with a few counts. J is TRBJ2-2 and V is TRBV19, with TRBD2 identical over 7 bases. Trimming took 2 bases from V and 3 from J; bases not matched to a gene: 6. This CDR3 is built from 16 residues. Per germline, CDR1 LNHDA and CDR2 SQIVND (reference sequence). In DNA, the CDR3 is TGTGCCAGTAGTATAATGGCGCGGGAGCACACCGGGGAGCTGTTTTTT. Protein sequence: CASSIMAREHTGELFF.

The chain links TRBV6-5 to TRBJ2-5; maybe TRBD1 (5 bases). The length of the CDR3 is 14 residues. Germline CDR1 is MNHEY and CDR2 is SVGAGI. The V and J ends lost 5 bases and 5 bases respectively, with 15 bases between them. The CDR3 DNA reads TGTGCCAGCAGTCCCCAAAGGGGCTCGGAGACCCAGTACTTC. Translation: CASSPQRGSETQYF.

This clone was observed a handful of times. This chain's CDR3 is CASSLRTSGSTDTQYF. The CDR3, as DNA: TGTGCCAGCAGCCTCCGGACTAGCGGTAGCACAGATACGCAGTATTTT. V usage is TRBV4-2 and J usage is TRBJ2-3; 10 nucleotides match TRBD2. The germline CDR1 and CDR2 sequences are LGHNA and YNFKEQ. V was pared by 4 bases and J by 0 bases, with 4 bases of the junction left unmatched. The CDR3 sequence is 16 residues long.

This rearrangement joins TRBV7-2 to TRBJ1-2, with 9 bases identical to TRBD1. Germline V gene lookup returns CDR1 SGHTA and CDR2 FQGNSA. The CDR3 length is 14 residues. With V trimmed by 3 bases and J by 2 bases, 1 base remained unmatched. CDR3 bases: TGTGCCAGCAGCTTCGGGACAGGGAACTATGGCTACACCTTC. Protein: CASSFGTGNYGYTF.

CDR3 DNA: TGTGCCACCGCGGAGGGGGCTGAAGCCAAAAACATTCAGTACTTC. Translation gives CATAEGAEAKNIQYF. This rearrangement joins TRBV7-9 to TRBJ2-4; possibly TRBD1 for D (7 bases). Looked up from germline, CDR1 is SEHNR and CDR2 is FQNEAQ (reference sequence). V lost 10 bases and J 0 bases, leaving 16 bases between the germline ends. The CDR3 is made up of 15 amino acids.

This chain joins TRBV5-4 and TRBJ1-4, with D perhaps matching TRBD1 (6 bases). This CDR3 is 13 amino acids long. V lost 4 bases, J lost 6 bases, and 10 bases lay in between. Germline lookup yields CDR1 SGHNT and CDR2 YYREEE (reference sequence). As DNA, the CDR3 is TGTGCCAGCAGCCCATGGGGGCATGAAAAACTGTTTTTT. Its protein is CASSPWGHEKLFF.

A word on this clone: One end of the junction varies from germline; a read error may be responsible. This sequence joins TRBV10-3 and TRBJ1-2; the D gene is possibly TRBD1 (6 bases). CDR3 length: 16 residues. Germline V CDR1 and CDR2: ENHRY, SYGVKD. CDR3 loop: CAISESWTATGYGYPF. The CDR3 DNA reads TGTGCCATCAGTGAGAGCTGGACAGCCACTGGCTATGGCTACCCCTTC.

The CDR3 protein is CASSVGNRAMNTEAFF. CDR3 bases: TGTGCCAGCAGCGTGGGGAACAGGGCCATGAACACTGAAGCTTTCTTT. This chain links TRBV9 with TRBJ1-1, with D possibly matching TRBD1 (6 bases). Germline CDR1 and CDR2: SGDLS and YYNGEE. V lost 2 bases and J 0 bases, leaving 14 bases between the germline ends. CDR3 length: 16 amino acids.

This sequence joins TRBV4-3 and TRBJ2-7; 9 positions match TRBD2. Trimming took 3 bases from V and 0 from J; bases not matched to a gene: 6. CDR3 length: 16 amino acids. The germline V gene has CDR1 LGHNA and CDR2 YSLEER. This CDR3 is CASSHGSGRYSYEQYF. CDR3 coding DNA: TGCGCCAGCAGCCACGGAAGCGGGAGGTACTCCTACGAGCAGTACTTC.

This clone was counted between two and nine times. At one end the junction does not follow the germline gene, possibly because of a read error. The genes are TRBV7-9 and TRBJ1-5; possibly TRBD1 for D (6 bases). Germline V gene sequence: CDR1 SEHNR, CDR2 FQNEAQ (reference sequence). The CDR3 runs to 16 residues. The CDR3 region has the DNA TGTTCCAGCAGCTTAACGGCAGGGGCAAAGGTGCAGCCCCAGCATTTT. Translation gives CSSSLTAGAKVQPQHF.

CDR3 in DNA: TGTGCCAGCAGCCAAGATCGGGGGTTGACGAACACTGAAGCTTTCTTT. Translated: CASSQDRGLTNTEAFF. The chain recombines TRBV14 with TRBJ1-1, with D perhaps matching TRBD1 (5 bases). V gave up 0 bases and J gave up 1 base, with 12 bases separating them. This CDR3 region has 16 residues. Germline V CDR1 and CDR2: SGHDN, FVKESK.

The V and J genes are TRBV2 and TRBJ2-3; the D gene is possibly TRBD2 (6 bases). The CDR3 extends over 15 amino acids. Trimming removed 6 bases from V and 0 bases from J, with 13 bases in between. Germline lookup yields CDR1 SNHLY and CDR2 FYNNEI. CDR3 sequence (DNA): TGTGCCAGCAGCCCTTTGAGCGGGAGCACAGATACGCAGTATTTT. It translates to CASSPLSGSTDTQYF.

The chain uses TRBV15 and TRBJ2-1; D gene uncertain. The germline CDR1 and CDR2 sequences are LNHNV and YYDKDF (reference sequence). V was trimmed by 6 bases and J by 4 bases, leaving 7 bases between them. This CDR3 is built from 12 residues. The CDR3: CATSEVYNEQFF. In DNA form, the CDR3 reads TGTGCCACCAGTGAGGTATACAATGAGCAGTTCTTC. The variable domain in full, with the rest retrieved from reference TRBV15 and TRBJ2-1, is DAMVIQNPRYQVTQFGKPVTLSCSQTLNHNVMYWYQQKSSQAPKLLFHYYDKDFNNEADTPDNFQSRRPNTSFCFLDIRSPGLGDTAMYLCATSEVYNEQFFGPGTRLTVL.

The rearrangement uses TRBV4-1 and TRBJ2-7; the match to TRBD1 covers 8 bases. V shed 0 bases and J 4 bases; nucleotides not matched to a gene: 14. Germline lookup yields CDR1 MGHRA and CDR2 YSYEKL. The CDR3 consists of 18 residues. The CDR3 nucleotides are TGCGCCAGCAGCCAAGATCAATCTACCGGGACAGGTAGATACGAGCAGTACTTC. The encoded protein is CASSQDQSTGTGRYEQYF.

Comments on this clone: An end of the junction differs from the germline gene, which may be a read error. V usage is TRBV7-9 and J usage is TRBJ2-7, with unresolved D. CDR3 size: 12 residues. Germline loops: CDR1 SEHNR, CDR2 FQNEAQ (reference sequence). CDR3: CSSSSYFHEQYF. The CDR3 DNA sequence: TGTTCCAGCAGCTCTTATTTCCACGAGCAGTACTTC. The full variable domain, with the rest looked up from reference TRBV7-9 and TRBJ2-7, is DTGVSQNPRHKITKRGQNVTFRCDPISEHNRLYWYRQTLGQGPEFLTYFQNEAQLEKSRLLSDRFSAERPKGSFSTLEIQRTEQGDSAMYLCSSSSYFHEQYFGPGTRLTVT.

This clone has more than one count but fewer than ten. CDR3 DNA: TGTGCCAGTAGGAGGGACGGGGCGAACACTGAAGCTTTCTTT. It translates to CASRRDGANTEAFF. The chain recombines TRBV6-5 with TRBJ1-1; TRBD1 might be the D (5 bases). CDR1 MNHEY and CDR2 SVGAGI come from the germline V gene. The CDR3 is made up of 14 amino acids. The V and J ends lost 9 bases and 1 base respectively, with 15 bases between them.

The V gene is TRBV7-6, the J gene TRBJ2-5; the D gene is possibly TRBD2 (5 bases). The V gene lost 5 bases and the J gene lost 7 bases, with 14 bases spanning the gap. Germline V lookup: CDR1 SGHVS, CDR2 FNYEAQ. This CDR3 region has 13 residues. Here the CDR3 DNA reads TGTGCCAGCAGCCACCCCGGGGAGCCGACCCAGTACTTC. Translation: CASSHPGEPTQYF.

This clone turned up a few times. The J gene is TRBJ2-2, the V gene TRBV5-1; the D gene is possibly TRBD1 (6 bases). The CDR3 covers 15 residues. Trimming pared 0 bases from V and 4 bases from J, leaving 10 bases between. The germline V gene encodes CDR1 SGHRS and CDR2 YFSETQ. CDR3 amino acids: CASSLGGLVTGELFF. The CDR3 nucleotides read TGCGCCAGCAGCTTGGGGGGGCTGGTCACCGGGGAGCTGTTTTTT.